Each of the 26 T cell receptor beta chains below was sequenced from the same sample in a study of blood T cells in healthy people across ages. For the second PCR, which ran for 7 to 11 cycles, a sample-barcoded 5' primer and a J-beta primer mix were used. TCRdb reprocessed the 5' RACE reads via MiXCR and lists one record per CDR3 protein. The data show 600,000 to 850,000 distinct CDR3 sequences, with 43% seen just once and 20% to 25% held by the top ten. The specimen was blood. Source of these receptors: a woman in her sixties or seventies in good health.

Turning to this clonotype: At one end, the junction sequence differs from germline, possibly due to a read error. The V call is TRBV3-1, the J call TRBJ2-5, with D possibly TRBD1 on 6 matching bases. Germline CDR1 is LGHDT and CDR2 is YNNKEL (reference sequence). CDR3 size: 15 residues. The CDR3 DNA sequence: TGTGTCAGCAGCCAAGTCGGACAGTACCAAGAGACCCAGTACTTC. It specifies CVSSQVGQYQETQYF.

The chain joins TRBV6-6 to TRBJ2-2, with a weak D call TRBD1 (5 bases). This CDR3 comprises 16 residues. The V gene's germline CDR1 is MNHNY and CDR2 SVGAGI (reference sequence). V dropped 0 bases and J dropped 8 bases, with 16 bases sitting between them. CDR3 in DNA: TGTGCCAGCAGTTACTCACCCAACACAGGCGGTGGGGAGCTGTTTTTT. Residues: CASSYSPNTGGGELFF.

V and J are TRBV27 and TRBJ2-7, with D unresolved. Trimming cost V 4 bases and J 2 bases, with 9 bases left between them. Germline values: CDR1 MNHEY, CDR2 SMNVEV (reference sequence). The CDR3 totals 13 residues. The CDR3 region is CASSWADAYEQYF. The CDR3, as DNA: TGTGCCAGCAGTTGGGCCGACGCCTACGAGCAGTACTTC.

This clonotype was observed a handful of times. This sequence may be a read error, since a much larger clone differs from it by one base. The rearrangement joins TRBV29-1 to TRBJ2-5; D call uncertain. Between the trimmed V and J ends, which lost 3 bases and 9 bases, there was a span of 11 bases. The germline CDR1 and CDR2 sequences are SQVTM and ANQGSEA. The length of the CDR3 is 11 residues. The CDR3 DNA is TGCAGCGTTGATTCTTCTGAGGCCCAGTACTTC. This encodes CSVDSSEAQYF.

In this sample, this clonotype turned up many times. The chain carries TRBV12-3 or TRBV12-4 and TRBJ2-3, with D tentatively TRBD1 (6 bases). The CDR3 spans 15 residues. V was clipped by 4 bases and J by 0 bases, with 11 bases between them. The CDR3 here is CASSYTRGSTDTQYF. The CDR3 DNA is TGTGCCAGCAGTTATACCAGGGGCAGCACAGATACGCAGTATTTT.

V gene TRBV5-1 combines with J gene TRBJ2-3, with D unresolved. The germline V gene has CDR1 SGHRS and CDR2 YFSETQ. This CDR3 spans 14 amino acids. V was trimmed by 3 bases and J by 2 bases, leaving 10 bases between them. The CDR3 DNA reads TGCGCCAGCAGCTCCGGCAGCGTCACAGATACGCAGTATTTT. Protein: CASSSGSVTDTQYF.

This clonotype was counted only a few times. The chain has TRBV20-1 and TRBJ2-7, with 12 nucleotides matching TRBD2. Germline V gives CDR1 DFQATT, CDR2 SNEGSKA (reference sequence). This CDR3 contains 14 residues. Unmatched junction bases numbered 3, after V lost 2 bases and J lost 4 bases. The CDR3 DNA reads TGCAGTGCTAGACTAGCGGGAGGGCCTTACGAGCAGTACTTC. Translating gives CSARLAGGPYEQYF.

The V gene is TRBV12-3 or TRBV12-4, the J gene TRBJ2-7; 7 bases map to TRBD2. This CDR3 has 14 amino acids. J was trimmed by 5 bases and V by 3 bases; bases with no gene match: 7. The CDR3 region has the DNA TGTGCCAGCAGTTTCCTACTAGCGACCCACGAGCAGTACTTC. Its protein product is CASSFLLATHEQYF.

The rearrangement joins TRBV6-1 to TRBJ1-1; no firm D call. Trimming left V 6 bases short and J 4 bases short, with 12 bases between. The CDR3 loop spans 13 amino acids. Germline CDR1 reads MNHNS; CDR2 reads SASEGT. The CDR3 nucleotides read TGTGCCAGCAGCGAACCCTTTGGCACTGAAGCTTTCTTT. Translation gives CASSEPFGTEAFF.

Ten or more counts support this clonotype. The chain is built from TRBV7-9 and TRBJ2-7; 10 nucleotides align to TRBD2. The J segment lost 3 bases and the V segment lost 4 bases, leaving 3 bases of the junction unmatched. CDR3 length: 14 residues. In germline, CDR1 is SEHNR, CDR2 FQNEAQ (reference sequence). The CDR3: CASSSGLAIYEQYF. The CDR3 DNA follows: TGTGCCAGCAGCTCGGGACTAGCGATCTACGAGCAGTACTTC.

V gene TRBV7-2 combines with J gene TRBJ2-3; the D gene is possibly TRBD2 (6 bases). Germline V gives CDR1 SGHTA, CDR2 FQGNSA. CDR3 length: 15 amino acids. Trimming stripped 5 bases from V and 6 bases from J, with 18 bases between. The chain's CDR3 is CASSRTSSLMDTQYF. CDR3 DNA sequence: TGTGCCAGCAGCCGCACTAGCAGCCTGATGGATACGCAGTATTTT.

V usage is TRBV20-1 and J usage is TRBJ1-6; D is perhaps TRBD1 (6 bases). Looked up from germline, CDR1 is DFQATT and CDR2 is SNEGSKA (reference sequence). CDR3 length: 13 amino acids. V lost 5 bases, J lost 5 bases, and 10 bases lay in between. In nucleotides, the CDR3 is TGCAGTGCTTCAGGGGCACATAATTCACCCCTCCACTTT. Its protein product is CSASGAHNSPLHF.

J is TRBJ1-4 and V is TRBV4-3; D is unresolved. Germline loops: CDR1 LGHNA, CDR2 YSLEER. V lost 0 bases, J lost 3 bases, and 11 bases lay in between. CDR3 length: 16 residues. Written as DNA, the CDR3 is TGCGCCAGCAGCCAAGATCGAGTTCGCGCTAATGAAAAACTGTTTTTT. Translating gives CASSQDRVRANEKLFF.

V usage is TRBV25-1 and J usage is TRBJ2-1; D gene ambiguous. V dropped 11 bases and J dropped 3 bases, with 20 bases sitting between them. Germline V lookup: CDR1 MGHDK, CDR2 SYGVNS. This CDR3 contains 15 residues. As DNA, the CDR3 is TGTGCCGCCCCGGATAAGGTAGGGTGCTACAATGAGCAGTTCTTC. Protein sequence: CAAPDKVGCYNEQFF.

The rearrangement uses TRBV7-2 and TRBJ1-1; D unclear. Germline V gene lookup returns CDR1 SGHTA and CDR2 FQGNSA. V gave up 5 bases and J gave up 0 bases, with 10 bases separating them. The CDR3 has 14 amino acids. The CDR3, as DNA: TGTGCCAGCAGCCCAGGAGTAGTGAACACTGAAGCTTTCTTT. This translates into CASSPGVVNTEAFF.

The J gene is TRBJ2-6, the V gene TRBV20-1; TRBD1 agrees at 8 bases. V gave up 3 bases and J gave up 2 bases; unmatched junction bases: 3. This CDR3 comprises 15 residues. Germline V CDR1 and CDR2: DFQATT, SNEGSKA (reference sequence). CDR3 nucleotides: TGCAGTGCTAGGCGACAGGGGACTGGGGCCAACGTCCTGACTTTC. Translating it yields CSARRQGTGANVLTF.

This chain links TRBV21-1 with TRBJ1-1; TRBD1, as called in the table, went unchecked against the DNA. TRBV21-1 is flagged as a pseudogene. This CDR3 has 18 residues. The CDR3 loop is CASSKERVLGTDRSEAFF. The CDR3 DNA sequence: TGTGCCAGCAGCAAAGAGAGAGTTCTAGGGACAGATCGATCTGAAGCTTTCTTT.

The CDR3 region is CSVGRAEKLFF. CDR3 bases: TGCAGCGTTGGGAGGGCTGAAAAACTGTTTTTT. The chain carries TRBV29-1 and TRBJ1-4; no clear D gene. The CDR3 totals 11 residues. Germline assignment: CDR1 SQVTM and CDR2 ANQGSEA. V lost 4 bases, J lost 7 bases, and 7 bases lay in between.

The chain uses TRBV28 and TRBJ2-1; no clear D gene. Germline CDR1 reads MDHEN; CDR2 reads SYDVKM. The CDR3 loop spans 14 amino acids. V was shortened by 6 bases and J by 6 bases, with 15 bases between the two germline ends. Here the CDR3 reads CASRFDIPSNEQFF. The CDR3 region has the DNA TGTGCCAGCAGGTTCGACATACCATCCAATGAGCAGTTCTTC. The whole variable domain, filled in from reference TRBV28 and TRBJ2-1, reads DVKVTQSSRYLVKRTGEKVFLECVQDMDHENMFWYRQDPGLGLRLIYFSYDVKMKEKGDIPEGYSVSREKKERFSLILESASTNQTSMYLCASRFDIPSNEQFFGPGTRLTVL.

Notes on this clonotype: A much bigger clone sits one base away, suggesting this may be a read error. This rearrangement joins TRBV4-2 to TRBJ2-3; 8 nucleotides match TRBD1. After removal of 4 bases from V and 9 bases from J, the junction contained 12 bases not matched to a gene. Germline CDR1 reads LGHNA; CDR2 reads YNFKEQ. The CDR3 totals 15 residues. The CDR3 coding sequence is TGTGCCAGCAGCCTAGGACAGGGACTGGTAGAGACGCAGTATTTT. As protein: CASSLGQGLVETQYF.

CDR3 coding DNA: TGTGCCATCAGTGAGAGTGGTACGAAGACCCAGTACTTC. It codes for CAISESGTKTQYF. This chain joins TRBV10-3 and TRBJ2-7, with unresolved D. The tail of the sequence fits TRBJ2-5 better, so the J call may be wrong. CDR1 is ENHRY, CDR2 SYGVKD, per germline. The CDR3 extends over 13 amino acids.

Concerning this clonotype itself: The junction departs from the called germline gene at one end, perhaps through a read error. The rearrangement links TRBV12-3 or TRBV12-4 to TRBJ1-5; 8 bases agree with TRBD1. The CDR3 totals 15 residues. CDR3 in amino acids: CASILGQGGNQPRHF. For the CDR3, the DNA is TGTGCCAGCATCTTAGGACAGGGCGGCAATCAGCCCCGGCATTTT.

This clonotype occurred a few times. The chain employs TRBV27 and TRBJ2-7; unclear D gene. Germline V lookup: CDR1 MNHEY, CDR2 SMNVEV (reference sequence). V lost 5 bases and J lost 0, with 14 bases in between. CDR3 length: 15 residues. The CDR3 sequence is CASSPLAKSSYEQYF. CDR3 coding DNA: TGTGCCAGCAGTCCATTGGCGAAAAGCTCCTACGAGCAGTACTTC.

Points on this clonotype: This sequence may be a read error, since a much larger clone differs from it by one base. The DNA for the CDR3 is TGTGCCGGCAGTTACAGCGGGGTTTCCACAGATACGCAGTATTTT. Encoded protein: CAGSYSGVSTDTQYF. The V gene is TRBV6-2 or TRBV6-3, the J gene TRBJ2-3; 7 bases align to TRBD2. Germline loops: CDR1 MNHEY, CDR2 SVGEGT. There are 15 residues in the CDR3.

CDR3: CASSFWTANSPLHF. The CDR3 DNA follows: TGTGCCAGCAGCTTTTGGACAGCAAATTCACCCCTCCACTTT. The chain is built from TRBV7-9 and TRBJ1-6; D is possibly TRBD1 (6 bases). Trimming shortened V by 3 bases and J by 7 bases, and 10 bases separated the two germline ends. This CDR3 contains 14 residues. CDR1 SEHNR and CDR2 FQNEAQ come from the germline V gene (reference sequence).

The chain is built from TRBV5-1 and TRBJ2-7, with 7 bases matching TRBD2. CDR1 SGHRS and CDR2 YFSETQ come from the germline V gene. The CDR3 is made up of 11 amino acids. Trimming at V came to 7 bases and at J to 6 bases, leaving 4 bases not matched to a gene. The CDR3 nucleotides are TGCGCCAGCCAGGGAGGGGCCGAGCAGTACTTC. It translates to CASQGGAEQYF.